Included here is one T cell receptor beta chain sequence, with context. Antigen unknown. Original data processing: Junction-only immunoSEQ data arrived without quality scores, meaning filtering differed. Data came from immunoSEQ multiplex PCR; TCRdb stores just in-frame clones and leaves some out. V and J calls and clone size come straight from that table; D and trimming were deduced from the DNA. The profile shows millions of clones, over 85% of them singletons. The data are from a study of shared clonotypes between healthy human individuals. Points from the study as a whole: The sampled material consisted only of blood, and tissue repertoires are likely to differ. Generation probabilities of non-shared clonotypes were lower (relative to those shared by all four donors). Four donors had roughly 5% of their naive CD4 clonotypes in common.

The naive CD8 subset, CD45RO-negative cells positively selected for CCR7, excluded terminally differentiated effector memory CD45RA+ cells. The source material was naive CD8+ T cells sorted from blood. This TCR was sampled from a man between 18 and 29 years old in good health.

The CDR3: CASSSTGPSYGYTF. CDR3 DNA sequence: TGTGCCAGCAGTTCTACAGGGCCCAGCTATGGCTACACCTTC. The chain has TRBV7-9 and TRBJ1-2; possibly TRBD1 for D (6 bases). From germline, CDR1 is SEHNR and CDR2 FQNEAQ (reference sequence). V lost 6 bases to trimming and J lost 4 bases, with 15 bases between them. The CDR3 runs to 14 residues.